Below are 29 T cell receptor beta chains sequenced from a single sample in a study of cytomegalovirus exposure and HLA in healthy donors. PCR was performed using 60 Vbeta and 13 Jbeta primers. The assay was immunoSEQ multiplex PCR, and TCRdb's table has in-frame clones only and misses some. The sample lists 150,000 to 200,000 clones; around four fifths were seen once. Material: PBMCs. These receptors all come from a female donor in good health and CMV-seronegative.

The chain recombines TRBV27 with TRBJ2-3; D not certain. CDR3 length equals 16 residues. Germline V gene data show CDR1 as MNHEY and CDR2 as SMNVEV (reference sequence). V lost 5 bases, J lost 0 bases, and 15 bases lay in between. DNA of the CDR3: TGTGCCAGCAGTCCCTGGCGGTTAACTAGCACAGATACGCAGTATTTT. It translates to CASSPWRLTSTDTQYF.

J is TRBJ2-3 and V is TRBV5-1; 12 nucleotides agree with TRBD2. Germline CDR1 SGHRS, CDR2 YFSETQ. This CDR3 has 15 amino acids. With 1 base clipped from V and 5 bases from J, the junction kept 2 bases outside the gene matches. The CDR3 sequence is CASSLWTSGEDTQYF. The CDR3, as DNA: TGCGCCAGCAGCTTGTGGACTAGCGGGGAAGATACGCAGTATTTT.

The DNA of the CDR3 is TGTGCCAGCAAATTAGATACCTTCTCTGGAAACACCATATATTTT. It translates to CASKLDTFSGNTIYF. The J gene is TRBJ1-3, the V gene TRBV6-5; no reliable D call. From germline, CDR1 is MNHEY and CDR2 SVGAGI. The CDR3 is 15 amino acids. Deletions cut 7 bases from V and 0 bases from J, with 13 bases between.

This clone was seen just once. The rearrangement uses TRBV9 and TRBJ2-7, with D possibly being TRBD2 (6 bases). V was shortened by 0 bases and J by 7 bases, with 11 bases between the two germline ends. The CDR3 covers 13 residues. The germline V gene encodes CDR1 SGDLS and CDR2 YYNGEE. CDR3 region: CASSVVPAGEQYF. The CDR3 DNA is TGTGCCAGCAGCGTAGTCCCGGCGGGAGAGCAGTACTTC.

The rearrangement uses TRBV4-1 and TRBJ2-6; D gene unclear. The germline V gene has CDR1 MGHRA and CDR2 YSYEKL. Trimming cost V 4 bases and J 2 bases, with 12 bases left between them. CDR3 length equals 16 residues. In nucleotides, the CDR3 is TGCGCCAGCAGCCCCCCAGGCCCAGCTGGGGCCAACGTCCTGACTTTC. As protein: CASSPPGPAGANVLTF.

This rearrangement joins TRBV5-8 to TRBJ2-1; 12 bases align to TRBD2. CDR1 is SGHTS and CDR2 is YDEGEE in the germline V gene. The CDR3 runs to 16 residues. J was trimmed by 13 bases and V by 4 bases; bases with no gene match: 15. CDR3 coding DNA: TGTGCCAGCAGCCGGCCACCCTGGGGACTAGCGGGTTCACAGTTCTTC. Protein sequence: CASSRPPWGLAGSQFF.

The chain couples TRBV30 to TRBJ2-4; D gene uncertain. Germline CDR1 reads GTSNPN; CDR2 reads SVGIG (reference sequence). The CDR3 is 14 amino acids. V lost 0 bases and J 4 bases, leaving 10 bases between the germline ends. CDR3 in amino acids: CAWSVWQTKNIQYF. CDR3 DNA: TGTGCCTGGAGTGTATGGCAGACTAAAAACATTCAGTACTTC. The whole variable domain, remainder taken from reference TRBV30 and TRBJ2-4, is SQTIHQWPATLVQPVGSPLSLECTVEGTSNPNLYWYRQAAGRGLQLLFYSVGIGQISSEVPQNLSASRPQDRQFILSSKKLLLSDSGFYLCAWSVWQTKNIQYFGAGTRLSVL.

The genes are TRBV30 and TRBJ1-5; TRBD1 might be the D (5 bases). The CDR3 is 15 residues long. The germline gives CDR1 GTSNPN, CDR2 SVGIG (reference sequence). V was clipped by 1 base and J by 5 bases, with 15 bases between them. Here the CDR3 reads CAWSATGLGDQPQHF. CDR3 sequence (DNA): TGTGCCTGGAGTGCTACGGGACTGGGGGATCAGCCCCAGCATTTT. Full variable domain (outside the CDR3, taken from reference TRBV30 and TRBJ1-5): SQTIHQWPATLVQPVGSPLSLECTVEGTSNPNLYWYRQAAGRGLQLLFYSVGIGQISSEVPQNLSASRPQDRQFILSSKKLLLSDSGFYLCAWSATGLGDQPQHFGDGTRLSIL.

The gene calls are TRBV7-9 and TRBJ2-1; 10 nucleotides match TRBD2. The trim removed 5 bases at V and 4 bases at J, leaving 5 bases unmatched. The CDR3 consists of 15 residues. The germline V gene encodes CDR1 SEHNR and CDR2 FQNEAQ (reference sequence). The CDR3 protein is CASSPSGGAYNEQFF. CDR3 DNA: TGTGCCAGCAGCCCAAGCGGGGGGGCTTACAATGAGCAGTTCTTC.

The chain links TRBV9 to TRBJ1-6; no definite D call. The CDR3 has 13 residues. Germline CDR1 and CDR2: SGDLS and YYNGEE. Deletions cut 1 base from V and 6 bases from J, with 5 bases between. CDR3 sequence (DNA): TGTGCCAGCAGCGTACTCCCTAATTCACCCCTCCACTTT. Translation: CASSVLPNSPLHF. Complete variable domain (other parts from reference TRBV9 and TRBJ1-6): DSGVTQTPKHLITATGQRVTLRCSPRSGDLSVYWYQQSLDQGLQFLIQYYNGEERAKGNILERFSAQQFPDLHSELNLSSLELGDSALYFCASSVLPNSPLHFGNGTRLTVT.

This rearrangement joins TRBV2 to TRBJ1-5; TRBD1 matches at 7 bases. Germline V CDR1 and CDR2: SNHLY, FYNNEI. The CDR3 contains 16 residues. V lost 6 bases and J lost 4; bases outside the gene matches: 12. CDR3 amino acids: CASRRSQGLVNQPQHF. The DNA of the CDR3 is TGTGCCAGCAGGCGATCACAGGGGTTAGTGAATCAGCCCCAGCATTTT. Looking up the rest from reference TRBV2 and TRBJ1-5 gives the full variable domain: EPEVTQTPSHQVTQMGQEVILRCVPISNHLYFYWYRQILGQKVEFLVSFYNNEISEKSEIFDDQFSVERPDGSNFTLKIRSTKLEDSAMYFCASRRSQGLVNQPQHFGDGTRLSIL.

The chain carries TRBV10-3 and TRBJ2-7; 9 bases are shared with TRBD1. Germline V lookup: CDR1 ENHRY, CDR2 SYGVKD. Trimming at V came to 3 bases and at J to 6 bases, leaving 6 bases not matched to a gene. The CDR3 is 14 amino acids. DNA of the CDR3: TGTGCCATCAGTGAAGGGACAGGGACCGGCGAGCAGTACTTC. This gives the protein CAISEGTGTGEQYF.

Only one count was recorded for this clone. The same CDR3 can be traced to other DNA sequences in this sample. The V and J genes are TRBV2 and TRBJ2-3; TRBD2 matches at 10 bases. The CDR3 is 15 amino acids. Germline V gene data show CDR1 as SNHLY and CDR2 as FYNNEI. V shed 4 bases, J shed 6 bases, and the junction held 7 bases outside the gene matches. This chain's CDR3 is CASSALAGLRDTQYF. CDR3 DNA: TGTGCCAGCAGTGCACTAGCGGGGCTCAGGGATACGCAGTATTTT.

The chain carries TRBV2 and TRBJ2-5, with D maybe TRBD2 (5 bases). There are 15 residues in the CDR3. Germline CDR1 SNHLY, CDR2 FYNNEI. Deletions cut 6 bases from V and 6 bases from J, with 20 bases between. The CDR3 loop reads CASSLGLSSVQTQYF. The CDR3 coding sequence is TGTGCCAGCAGCTTAGGCTTAAGTAGCGTGCAGACCCAGTACTTC.

The chain links TRBV25-1 to TRBJ1-2; 8 bases line up with TRBD1. The length of the CDR3 is 14 residues. Germline CDR1 and CDR2: MGHDK and SYGVNS. V dropped 3 bases and J dropped 5; count of bases not matched to a gene: 5. As DNA, the CDR3 is TGTGCCAGCAGTGAGGCAGGGGGCGTATATGGCTACACCTTC. Encoded protein: CASSEAGGVYGYTF.

V usage is TRBV9 and J usage is TRBJ1-4; no firm D call. The CDR3 length is 16 residues. With 3 bases removed from V and 2 bases from J, the gap between germline ends came to 14 bases. From germline, CDR1 is SGDLS and CDR2 YYNGEE. The CDR3 spells CASSAGMGWTNEKLFF. CDR3 DNA sequence: TGTGCCAGCAGCGCGGGGATGGGTTGGACTAATGAAAAACTGTTTTTT.

The rearrangement uses TRBV19 and TRBJ1-1, with a tentative D call TRBD1 (5 bases). V shed 3 bases and J shed 4 bases, with 12 bases lying between them. CDR3 length: 14 residues. Germline V lookup: CDR1 LNHDA, CDR2 SQIVND (reference sequence). The CDR3 DNA follows: TGTGCCAGTAGTATGGGGGGGGGAGGCACTGAAGCTTTCTTT. Its protein is CASSMGGGGTEAFF.

This clone showed up just a few times. This chain links TRBV7-2 with TRBJ1-2, with 9 bases aligning to TRBD1. The V segment lost 5 bases and the J segment 8 bases; nucleotides outside the gene matches: 6. The CDR3 has 13 amino acids. Germline values: CDR1 SGHTA, CDR2 FQGNSA. The DNA for the CDR3 is TGTGCCAGCAGCCAGGGACAGGGATCCGGCTACACCTTC. This sequence encodes CASSQGQGSGYTF.

The gene calls are TRBV29-1 and TRBJ2-1, with 11 nucleotides matching TRBD1. The CDR3 is 14 amino acids. Germline V CDR1 and CDR2: SQVTM, ANQGSEA. V was clipped by 5 bases and J by 6 bases; unmatched bases: 6. CDR3 region: CSVSRDRGGNEQFF. The CDR3 DNA is TGCAGCGTTTCCCGGGACAGGGGGGGCAATGAGCAGTTCTTC.

The J gene is TRBJ2-5, the V gene TRBV5-4; D perhaps matches TRBD2 (5 bases). CDR1 SGHNT and CDR2 YYREEE come from the germline V gene (reference sequence). The CDR3 is 14 amino acids. Trimming left V 0 bases short and J 1 base short, with 7 bases between. CDR3 in amino acids: CASSLAGSQETQYF. CDR3 coding DNA: TGTGCCAGCAGCTTGGCTGGGAGCCAAGAGACCCAGTACTTC.

The gene calls are TRBV7-2 and TRBJ1-2; maybe TRBD1 (5 bases). The CDR3 length is 15 residues. Trimming took 1 base from V and 5 from J, leaving 14 bases between them. Per the germline V gene, CDR1 is SGHTA and CDR2 is FQGNSA. The CDR3 here is CASSLGLAGRYGYTF. The CDR3 DNA reads as TGTGCCAGCAGCTTAGGATTGGCAGGGCGATATGGCTACACCTTC. Supplemented by reference TRBV7-2 and TRBJ1-2, the full variable domain reads GAGVSQSPSNKVTEKGKDVELRCDPISGHTALYWYRQSLGQGLEFLIYFQGNSAPDKSGLPSDRFSAERTGGSVSTLTIQRTQQEDSAVYLCASSLGLAGRYGYTFGSGTRLTVV.

This chain uses TRBV5-1 with TRBJ2-7; tentatively, D is TRBD1 (6 bases). This CDR3 is built from 15 residues. In germline, CDR1 is SGHRS, CDR2 YFSETQ. Trimming removed 1 base from V and 0 bases from J, with 11 bases in between. In DNA form, the CDR3 reads TGCGCCAGCAGCTTGCCTACAGGGAGCTCCTACGAGCAGTACTTC. Encoded protein: CASSLPTGSSYEQYF. The full variable domain, in which reference TRBV5-1 and TRBJ2-7 provide the parts outside the CDR3, is KAGVTQTPRYLIKTRGQQVTLSCSPISGHRSVSWYQQTPGQGLQFLFEYFSETQRNKGNFPGRFSGRQFSNSRSEMNVSTLELGDSALYLCASSLPTGSSYEQYFGPGTRLTVT.

The chain recombines TRBV12-5 with TRBJ1-4; 9 bases line up with TRBD1. Trimming took 5 bases from V and 6 from J; bases not matched to a gene: 4. CDR3 length: 14 residues. Germline CDR1 is LGHNT and CDR2 is FRNRAP. The CDR3 reads CASGPGQGYEKLFF. The CDR3 bases are TGTGCTAGTGGTCCGGGACAGGGTTATGAAAAACTGTTTTTT.

The V call is TRBV5-1, the J call TRBJ2-7; 11 bases align to TRBD1. In germline, CDR1 is SGHRS, CDR2 YFSETQ. The V segment lost 4 bases and the J segment 3 bases; nucleotides outside the gene matches: 3. This CDR3 spans 14 amino acids. Written as DNA, the CDR3 is TGCGCCAGCAGCATCGGGACAGGGGGCTACGAGCAGTACTTC. It translates to CASSIGTGGYEQYF. The whole variable domain, filled in from reference TRBV5-1 and TRBJ2-7, reads KAGVTQTPRYLIKTRGQQVTLSCSPISGHRSVSWYQQTPGQGLQFLFEYFSETQRNKGNFPGRFSGRQFSNSRSEMNVSTLELGDSALYLCASSIGTGGYEQYFGPGTRLTVT.

J is TRBJ2-5 and V is TRBV19, with 7 bases matching TRBD1. Germline V lookup: CDR1 LNHDA, CDR2 SQIVND (reference sequence). V lost 2 bases to trimming and J lost 4 bases; unmatched junction nucleotides: 1. The CDR3 totals 13 residues. The CDR3 DNA is TGTGCCAGTAGTATAAAGGGGGCAGAGACCCAGTACTTC. Its protein product is CASSIKGAETQYF.

The table lists this clone with a count of one. This CDR3 reads CASSFRGGGNEQFF. CDR3 sequence (DNA): TGTGCCAGCAGCTTTAGGGGAGGGGGGAATGAGCAGTTCTTC. The chain uses TRBV11-2 and TRBJ2-1; D may be TRBD2 (7 bases). Germline CDR1 and CDR2: SGHAT and FQNNGV. V lost 3 bases, J lost 7 bases, and 13 bases lay in between. This CDR3 region has 14 residues. The entire variable domain, with the rest obtained from reference TRBV11-2 and TRBJ2-1, is as follows: EAGVAQSPRYKIIEKRQSVAFWCNPISGHATLYWYQQILGQGPKLLIQFQNNGVVDDSQLPKDRFSAERLKGVDSTLKIQPAKLEDSAVYLCASSFRGGGNEQFFGPGTRLTVL.

The chain links TRBV10-1 to TRBJ1-3, with TRBD1 identical over 8 bases. The J segment lost 2 bases and the V segment lost 6 bases, leaving 3 bases of the junction unmatched. The CDR3 sequence is 14 residues long. The germline CDR1 and CDR2 sequences are WNHNN and SYGVQD (reference sequence). The chain's CDR3 is CASSVDRAGNTIYF. In nucleotides, the CDR3 is TGCGCCAGCAGCGTGGACAGGGCTGGAAACACCATATATTTT.

This sequence joins TRBV18 and TRBJ2-1, with TRBD2 matching over 7 bases. Germline-derived CDR1 and CDR2 are KGHSH and LQKENI. The V segment lost 0 bases and the J segment 2 bases; nucleotides outside the gene matches: 4. The CDR3 length is 16 residues. The CDR3: CASSPPYGRAYNEQFF. The CDR3 DNA follows: TGTGCCAGCTCACCACCCTATGGGAGGGCCTACAATGAGCAGTTCTTC.

The chain recombines TRBV5-1 with TRBJ1-1; D not resolved. From germline, CDR1 is SGHRS and CDR2 YFSETQ. The germline V and J ends were trimmed by 0 bases and 3 bases, with 6 bases remaining between them. The CDR3 contains 13 residues. The CDR3 is CASSLGEHTEAFF. CDR3 DNA: TGCGCCAGCAGCTTGGGGGAGCACACTGAAGCTTTCTTT.